This is a list of T cell receptor beta chains from one sample in a study of shared clonotypes between healthy human individuals. Assay used: immunoSEQ multiplex PCR; TCRdb lists only in-frame clones, some missing. The table shows about 2 million clones, with 95% occurring only once. Material: naive CD4+ T cells sorted from blood. These receptors originate from a man in his late teens or twenties in good health. CDR3s leave out the opening cysteine and the closing phenylalanine or tryptophan.

>TRBV7-9
ASSLDFDQPQH
>TRBV10-3
AISESTGVAGVSNEQF
>TRBV4-1
ASEGPVGYEQF
>TRBV7-9
ASSGGFISTDTQY
>TRBV5-1
ASSPGTAFFSGTQADTQY
>TRBV18
ASSQTPASGGSSTDTQY
>TRBV13
ASESSGRADTQY
>TRBV25-1
ASRGGLNTGELF
>TRBV15
ATSREAEEQY
>TRBV18
ASSPLGPAGGSEQY
>TRBV18
ASSHSGKVGSYEQY
>TRBV19
ASIGGFTDTQY
>TRBV18
ASSPLSRGMYEQY
>TRBV9
ASSVARGGTDTQY
>TRBV10-3
AISIGTQEKLF
>TRBV10-1
ASSESGNSPLH
>TRBV6-1
ASSGLGSTDTQY
>TRBV7-9
ASSSSPDRERNTGELF
>TRBV2
ASSSSGRAAYNEQF